One and the same sample provided the 21 T cell receptor delta chains below, sequenced in a study of γδ T cells in repeated Plasmodium falciparum infection. Flow sorting of PBMC yielded separate Vgamma9/Vdelta2+ and Vdelta2-negative gammadelta T cell populations for bulk repertoire analysis. TCRdb re-called clones from the multiplex PCR reads using CATT. This sample yields tens of thousands of delta-chain clones, of which 1.7% are seen a single time; 15% belongs to the top ten. Sequenced material: gamma-delta T cells from blood. These receptors were taken from a pool of human donors (malaria-infected and uninfected, not separated).

This clone was found many times. This likely traces to a read error, being one base from a far larger clone. Other DNA sequences in this sample translate to the same CDR3. The rearrangement uses TRAV38-2/DV8 and TRDJ1; the match to TRDD2 covers 9 bases. Germline values: CDR1 TSESDYY, CDR2 QEAYKQQN. The CDR3 is 17 residues long. This chain's CDR3 is CAYRTPGLPTPLSKLIF. The CDR3 coding sequence is TGTGCTTATAGGACCCCAGGCCTTCCTACCCCTCTATCGAAACTCATCTTC.

This clone has more than one count but fewer than ten. Given a far larger clone just one base away, this is likely a sequencing read error. Other DNA sequences in this sample translate to the same CDR3. The V and J genes are TRDV2 and TRDJ1, with 13 positions matching TRDD3. CDR1 is GEAIGNYY, CDR2 EKD, per germline. The CDR3 covers 19 residues. Here the CDR3 DNA reads TGTGCCTGTGACCCTGCCTTCCTAATAACTGGGGGATACGTCGATAAACTTATCTTT. This sequence encodes CACDPAFLITGGYVDKLIF.

Concerning this clone: The protein TCRdb gives is from a much larger clone and does not agree with this DNA's translation at residue 6, likely a read error; the protein shown here comes from the DNA. The J gene is TRDJ1, the V gene TRDV1, with a tentative D call TRDD3 (8 bases). This CDR3 contains 18 residues. V was clipped by 5 bases and J by 1 base, with 23 bases between them. The V gene's germline CDR1 is TSWWSYY and CDR2 QGS. This CDR3 reads CALGKSLSYWGLTDKLIF. DNA for the CDR3: TGTGCTCTTGGGAAATCCCTTTCCTACTGGGGGCTCACCGATAAACTCATCTTT.

On this clone: TCRdb lists the protein of a much larger clone for this DNA, which differs at residue 3, so this is likely a read error; the protein given here is translated from the DNA itself. The rearrangement joins TRDV1 to TRDJ1, with TRDD3 matching 12 bases. Since TCRdb gives no J gene, matching the DNA to germline was used here to assign it. Germline V CDR1 and CDR2: TSWWSYY, QGS. The CDR3 contains 21 residues. The CDR3 DNA sequence: TGTGCTCCTGGGGAATTCACGGCGGTACTGGGGGATACTGTCGTCATGGATAAACTCATCTTT. Its translation: CAPGEFTAVLGDTVVMDKLIF.

This clone was counted only a few times. A far more abundant clone sits one base away, making this likely a read error. The same CDR3 arises from other DNA sequences in this sample as well. The chain combines TRDV1 with TRDJ1; 9 bases line up with TRDD3. CDR1 is TSWWSYY and CDR2 is QGS in the germline V gene. The CDR3 length is 19 residues. V lost 6 bases to trimming and J lost 1 base; unmatched junction nucleotides: 18. The CDR3 protein is CALGESPIGGDTSTDKLIF. CDR3 coding DNA: TGTGCTCTTGGTGAATCGCCAATCGGGGGGGATACATCCACCGATAAACTCATCTTT.

In its sample, this clone was seen a few times. The protein in TCRdb stems from a much larger clone and differs at residue 4 from this DNA's translation, likely a read error; here the protein is translated from the DNA. The V and J genes are TRDV1 and TRDJ1; no reliable D call. This CDR3 is 23 amino acids long. Germline CDR1 is TSWWSYY and CDR2 is QGS. DNA of the CDR3: TGTGCTCTTAGGGAACTAATAACAAAGTTTAGTTCCCCCGAGGGGCCATACACCGATAAACTCATCTTT. Protein: CALRELITKFSSPEGPYTDKLIF.

This clone was observed a handful of times. A far larger clone is a single base away, which makes a read error likely. The same CDR3 arises from other DNA sequences in this sample as well. This chain links TRDV1 with TRDJ1, with TRDD3 matching 9 bases. CDR1 and CDR2 (germline): TSWWSYY, QGS. The CDR3 totals 20 residues. The V and J ends lost 3 bases and 3 bases, in that order; junction bases with no gene match: 20. The CDR3 reads CALGESVIFRGGYKADKLIF. CDR3 nucleotide sequence: TGTGCTCTTGGGGAGTCGGTGATCTTTAGGGGGGGATACAAAGCCGATAAACTCATCTTT.

This clone was detected ten times or more. A read error is the likely source, as a far larger clone sits one nucleotide away. Within the sample, other DNA sequences also encode this same CDR3. CDR3 DNA: TGTGCTCTTGGGGAACGAATACTGGGGGATACGCGCGATAAGCTCATCTTT. Translating gives CALGERILGDTRDKLIF. The gene calls are TRDV1 and TRDJ1; the match to TRDD3 covers 13 bases. This CDR3 has 17 residues. Per the germline V gene, CDR1 is TSWWSYY and CDR2 is QGS.

In the case of this clone: With only one base between it and a far larger clone, this is likely a read error. Other nucleotide sequences from this sample produce the same CDR3. V usage is TRDV1 and J usage is TRDJ1; the D gene is possibly TRDD3 (6 bases). Here the J gene was assigned by germline matching of the DNA, as TCRdb has none. Trimming took off 0 bases at V and 2 bases at J, with 16 bases between the two ends. The CDR3 loop spans 17 amino acids. CDR1 TSWWSYY and CDR2 QGS come from the germline V gene. The CDR3, as DNA: TGTGCTCTTGGGGAACTGGCTTGGATACCGTATACCGATAAACTCATCTTT. Translating it yields CALGELAWIPYTDKLIF.

As regards this clone: TCRdb attributes to this sequence the protein of a much larger clone, which differs from the DNA translation at residue 5; a read error is likely, and the protein displayed is translated from the DNA. The CDR3 DNA follows: TGTGCCTGTGACGCCGAGGGTAAACTCATCTTT. This translates into CACDAEGKLIF. The chain uses TRDV2 and TRDJ1; D not resolved. Germline matching of the DNA provided the J gene here, since TCRdb leaves it blank. This CDR3 has 11 residues. Germline CDR1 and CDR2: GEAIGNYY and EKD. V shed 3 bases and J shed 7 bases, with 8 bases lying between them.

This clone came up many times. This sequence joins TRDV1 and TRDJ1; 7 positions match TRDD3. This CDR3 has 24 amino acids. Germline values: CDR1 TSWWSYY, CDR2 QGS. CDR3 bases: TGTGCCGCTCTTGGGGAACTGTTTCCCTATGCCCCTATGGGGGACCAATTGTACACCGATAAACTCATCTTT. It codes for CAALGELFPYAPMGDQLYTDKLIF.

Ten or more counts support this clone. A read error likely explains this, since a far larger clone differs by one base. The same CDR3 can be traced to other DNA sequences in this sample. The V gene is TRDV2, the J gene TRDJ1, with D possibly being TRDD3 (6 bases). Germline V lookup: CDR1 GEAIGNYY, CDR2 EKD. The CDR3 sequence is 16 residues long. V was cut by 0 bases and J by 3 bases, with 16 bases left in between. The DNA for the CDR3 is TGTGCCTGTGACACCGTTGGGGGGTACGCATCCGATAAACTCATCTTT. Its translation: CACDTVGGYASDKLIF.

This clone was recorded many times. A much larger clone sits a single nucleotide away, making a read error possible. DNA for the CDR3: TGTGCCCTTGCTCACCTTAATAGGGTAGCCGATAAACTCATCTTT. It is translated as CALAHLNRVADKLIF. The V and J genes are TRDV3 and TRDJ1; D is possibly TRDD1 (5 bases). CDR1 is TVYSNPD, CDR2 GDNSRS, per germline (reference sequence). Trimming removed 5 bases at V and 3 bases at J, with 22 bases between. This CDR3 region has 15 residues.

Of note for this clone: A far larger clone is just one base off, so this is likely a read error. Other DNA variants within this sample encode the same CDR3. Written as DNA, the CDR3 is TGTGCCTTTAGTGCCTCGGGTGCTGGGGGATACCATCCTCTACTCAGGAACAAACTCATCTTT. Translating it yields CAFSASGAGGYHPLLRNKLIF. This chain joins TRDV3 and TRDJ1; 11 positions match TRDD3. TCRdb gives no J gene; it was assigned here by matching the DNA to germline. In germline, CDR1 is TVYSNPD, CDR2 GDNSRS (reference sequence). V lost 0 bases and J lost 8; bases outside the gene matches: 29. This CDR3 has 21 residues.

The sample holds a few counts of this clone. The protein given by TCRdb reflects a much larger clone and differs at residue 24 from this DNA's translation, likely from a read error; the protein shown is the DNA's translation. The V gene is TRDV1, the J gene TRDJ1; 10 positions match TRDD3. Per the germline V gene, CDR1 is TSWWSYY and CDR2 is QGS. The CDR3 length is 28 residues. Here the CDR3 reads CALGELARKGLGGYPLDSGTLYTNKLIF. DNA for the CDR3: TGTGCTCTTGGGGAACTTGCCCGAAAAGGGCTTGGGGGATACCCCCTCGATTCCGGTACCCTTTACACCAATAAACTCATCTTT.

As for this clone: A read error likely explains why the TCRdb protein, taken from a much larger clone, differs from this DNA's translation at residue 13; the protein shown is translated from the DNA. The V call is TRDV2, the J call TRDJ1; 10 positions agree with TRDD3. The J gene, left out of TCRdb, was set here by checking the DNA against germline. Per the germline V gene, CDR1 is GEAIGNYY and CDR2 is EKD. Unmatched junction bases numbered 24, after V lost 0 bases and J lost 0 bases. The CDR3 totals 23 residues. CDR3 nucleotide sequence: TGTGCCTGTGACACCGAGTTCTCCAAACTGGGGGATGCGCGCCAAACGTACACCGATAAACTCATCTTT. It encodes CACDTEFSKLGDARQTYTDKLIF.

Details on this clone: TCRdb has a much larger clone's protein, which differs at residue 13 from the translation of this DNA, likely because of a read error; what is shown is the protein translated from the DNA. The genes are TRDV1 and TRDJ1, with TRDD3 matching over 7 bases. With V trimmed by 2 bases and J by 1 base, 19 bases remained unmatched. The CDR3 consists of 20 residues. Germline V gives CDR1 TSWWSYY, CDR2 QGS. The CDR3 bases are TGTGCTCTTGGGGAATCCGACTGGGGATCCTTCAACCCCCTCACCGATAAACTCATCTTT. This encodes CALGESDWGSFNPLTDKLIF.

This clone was counted a few times. The protein recorded in TCRdb matches a much larger clone and deviates from this DNA's translation at residue 5, suggesting a read error; the protein here is obtained by translating the DNA. The J gene is TRDJ1, the V gene TRDV1; TRDD3 aligns across 12 bases. Germline CDR1 is TSWWSYY and CDR2 is QGS. V dropped 4 bases and J dropped 5; count of bases not matched to a gene: 26. The CDR3 totals 22 residues. The CDR3, as DNA: TGTGCTCTTGGGGGAATTAGTGCTTACGCATCTATCTACTGGGGGATACCAGATAAACTCATCTTT. This encodes CALGGISAYASIYWGIPDKLIF.

Note on this clone: TCRdb shows a much larger clone's protein in place of this DNA's translation, and the two differ at residue 3, likely through a read error; the protein shown is translated from the DNA. The CDR3 sequence: CAHTFLRTGVLGYTDKLIF. Here the CDR3 DNA reads TGTGCCCATACCTTCCTACGTACTGGGGTGTTAGGGTACACCGATAAACTCATCTTT. The chain carries TRDV3 and TRDJ1, with 9 positions matching TRDD2. Trimming removed 5 bases from V and 0 bases from J; junction bases left unmatched: 22. Germline lookup yields CDR1 TVYSNPD and CDR2 GDNSRS (reference sequence). The CDR3 sequence is 19 residues long.

Ten or more counts support this clone. It differs at one base from a far larger clone, so likely a read error. The same CDR3 is also encoded by other DNA sequences in this sample. This chain links TRDV2 with TRDJ1, with 8 positions matching TRDD3. TCRdb does not report a J gene; here it was assigned by matching the DNA to germline references. From germline, CDR1 is GEAIGNYY and CDR2 EKD. This CDR3 has 20 residues. The CDR3 here is CACDTLPGTGGLLDTDKLIF. The CDR3 DNA reads as TGTGCCTGCGACACTCTTCCCGGGACTGGGGGTCTACTGGACACCGATAAACTCATCTTT.

This clone has ten or more counts. TCRdb pairs this DNA with a much larger clone's protein that differs at residue 8, likely a read error; the protein shown was translated from the DNA. This sample includes further DNA sequences coding for the same CDR3. The genes are TRDV1 and TRDJ2; tentative D call: TRDD3 (6 bases). The CDR3 is made up of 15 amino acids. CDR1 and CDR2 from the germline V gene are TSWWSYY and QGS. Here the CDR3 reads CALTYEGISTAQLFF. The CDR3 nucleotides read TGCGCTCTGACCTACGAAGGGATATCGACAGCACAACTCTTCTTT.